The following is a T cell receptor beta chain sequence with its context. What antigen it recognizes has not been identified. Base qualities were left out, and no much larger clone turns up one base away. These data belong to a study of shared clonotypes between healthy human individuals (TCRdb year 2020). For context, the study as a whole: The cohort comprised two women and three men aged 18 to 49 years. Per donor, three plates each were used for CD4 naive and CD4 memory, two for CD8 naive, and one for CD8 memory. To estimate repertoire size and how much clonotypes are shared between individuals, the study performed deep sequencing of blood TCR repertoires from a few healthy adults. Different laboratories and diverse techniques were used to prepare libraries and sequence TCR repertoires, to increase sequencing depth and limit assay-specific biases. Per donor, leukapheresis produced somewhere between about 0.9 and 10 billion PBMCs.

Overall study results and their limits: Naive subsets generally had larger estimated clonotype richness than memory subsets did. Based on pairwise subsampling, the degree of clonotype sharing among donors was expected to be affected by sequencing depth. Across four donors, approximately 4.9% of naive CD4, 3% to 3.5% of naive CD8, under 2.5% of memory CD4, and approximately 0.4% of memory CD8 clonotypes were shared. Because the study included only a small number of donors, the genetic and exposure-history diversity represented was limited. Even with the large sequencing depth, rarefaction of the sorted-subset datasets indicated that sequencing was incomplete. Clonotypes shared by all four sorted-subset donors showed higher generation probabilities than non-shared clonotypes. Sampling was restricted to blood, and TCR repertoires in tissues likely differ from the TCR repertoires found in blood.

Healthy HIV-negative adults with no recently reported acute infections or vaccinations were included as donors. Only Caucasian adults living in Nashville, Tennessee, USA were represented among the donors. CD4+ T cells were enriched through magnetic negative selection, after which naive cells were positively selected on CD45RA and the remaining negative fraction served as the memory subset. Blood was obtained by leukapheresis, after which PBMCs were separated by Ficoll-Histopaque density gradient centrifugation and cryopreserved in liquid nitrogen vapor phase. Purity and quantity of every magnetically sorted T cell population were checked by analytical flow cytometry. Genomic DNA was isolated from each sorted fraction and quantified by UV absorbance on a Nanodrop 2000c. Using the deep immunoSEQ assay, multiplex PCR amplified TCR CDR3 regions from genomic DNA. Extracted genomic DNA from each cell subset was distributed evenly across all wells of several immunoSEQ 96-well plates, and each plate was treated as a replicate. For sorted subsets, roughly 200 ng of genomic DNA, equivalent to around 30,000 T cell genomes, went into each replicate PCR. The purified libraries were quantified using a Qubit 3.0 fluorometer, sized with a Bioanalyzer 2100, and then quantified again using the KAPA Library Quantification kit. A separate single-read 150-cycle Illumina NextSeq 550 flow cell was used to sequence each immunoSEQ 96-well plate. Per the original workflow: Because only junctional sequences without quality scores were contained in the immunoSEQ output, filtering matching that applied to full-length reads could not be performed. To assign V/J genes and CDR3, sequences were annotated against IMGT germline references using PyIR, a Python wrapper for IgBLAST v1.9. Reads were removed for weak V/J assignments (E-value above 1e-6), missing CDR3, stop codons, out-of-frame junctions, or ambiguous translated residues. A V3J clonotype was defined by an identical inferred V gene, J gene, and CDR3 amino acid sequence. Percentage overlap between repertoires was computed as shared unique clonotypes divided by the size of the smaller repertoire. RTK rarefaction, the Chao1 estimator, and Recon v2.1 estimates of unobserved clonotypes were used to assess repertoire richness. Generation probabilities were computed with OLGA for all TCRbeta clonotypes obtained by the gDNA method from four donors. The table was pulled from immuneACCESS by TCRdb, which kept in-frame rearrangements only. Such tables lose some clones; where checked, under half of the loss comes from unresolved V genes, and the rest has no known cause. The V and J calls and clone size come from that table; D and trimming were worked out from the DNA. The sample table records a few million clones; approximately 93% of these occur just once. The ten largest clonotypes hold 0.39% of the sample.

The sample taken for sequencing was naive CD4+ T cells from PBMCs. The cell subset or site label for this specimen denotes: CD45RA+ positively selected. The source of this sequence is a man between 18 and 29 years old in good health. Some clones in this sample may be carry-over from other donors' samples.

The nucleotides read TGTGCCAGCGGGCAAGCGGGGATCTCCTACGAGCAGTACTTC. Translated, it reads CASGQAGISYEQYF. Here the chain combines TRBV2 and TRBJ2-7; 7 nucleotides in the junction match TRBD2. The CDR3 spans 14 residues, from the cysteine through the phenylalanine. Of all the DNA, just the CDR3 is kept, 42 bases in frame from base 1. In the germline V gene, CDR1 corresponds to SNHLY and CDR2 to FYNNEI. The junction shows trimming of 8 bases on V and 0 bases on J, and the gene matches do not reach 7 bases of it.